The source of this T cell receptor (beta chain) is a study of blood T cell repertoires in COVID-19. Turning to this clone: At one of its ends the junction is not consistent with the germline gene, which may arise from a read error.

The assay was immunoSEQ multiplex PCR, and TCRdb's table has in-frame clones only and misses some. Of about 89,000 clones in the sample, 60% to 85% are singletons; the top ten hold under 50%. CDR1 and CDR2 (germline): MDHEN, SYDVKM. The CDR3 consists of 12 residues. The chain couples TRBV28 to TRBJ1-4, with unresolved D. The sample consisted of peripheral blood. This TCR came from a human donor in a cohort sampled during active COVID-19. CDR3 DNA sequence: TGTGCCAGCAGTTTCCCTAAGGAAAAACTGTTTTTT. The encoded protein is CASSFPKEKLFF.